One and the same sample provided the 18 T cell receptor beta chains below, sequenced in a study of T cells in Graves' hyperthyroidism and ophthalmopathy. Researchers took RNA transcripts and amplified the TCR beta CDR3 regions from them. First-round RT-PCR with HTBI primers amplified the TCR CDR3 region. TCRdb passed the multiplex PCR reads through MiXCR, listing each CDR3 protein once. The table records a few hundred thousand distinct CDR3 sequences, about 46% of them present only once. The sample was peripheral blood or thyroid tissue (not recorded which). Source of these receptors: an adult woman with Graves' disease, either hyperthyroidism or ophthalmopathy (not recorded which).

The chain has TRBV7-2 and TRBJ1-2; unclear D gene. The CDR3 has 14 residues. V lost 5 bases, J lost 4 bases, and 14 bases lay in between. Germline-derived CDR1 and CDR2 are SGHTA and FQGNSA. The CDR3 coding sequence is TGTGCCAGCAGCCTAGACGGTTCGGGCTATGGCTACACCTTC. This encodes CASSLDGSGYGYTF.

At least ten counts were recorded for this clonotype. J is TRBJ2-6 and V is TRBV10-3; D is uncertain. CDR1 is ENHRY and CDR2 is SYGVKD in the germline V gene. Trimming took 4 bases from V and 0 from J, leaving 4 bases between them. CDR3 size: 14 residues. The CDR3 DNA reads TGTGCCATCAGTGGGAGCTCTGGGGCCAACGTCCTGACTTTC. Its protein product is CAISGSSGANVLTF.

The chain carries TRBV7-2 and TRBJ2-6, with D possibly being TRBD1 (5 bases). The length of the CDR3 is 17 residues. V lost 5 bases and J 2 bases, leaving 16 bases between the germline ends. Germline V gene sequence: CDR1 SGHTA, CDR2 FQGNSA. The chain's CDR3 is CASSQDGEGAGANVLTF. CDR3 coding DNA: TGTGCCAGCAGCCAAGACGGTGAAGGGGCTGGGGCCAACGTCCTGACTTTC. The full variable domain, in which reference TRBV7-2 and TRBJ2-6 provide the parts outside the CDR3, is GAGVSQSPSNKVTEKGKDVELRCDPISGHTALYWYRQSLGQGLEFLIYFQGNSAPDKSGLPSDRFSAERTGGSVSTLTIQRTQQEDSAVYLCASSQDGEGAGANVLTFGAGSRLTVL.

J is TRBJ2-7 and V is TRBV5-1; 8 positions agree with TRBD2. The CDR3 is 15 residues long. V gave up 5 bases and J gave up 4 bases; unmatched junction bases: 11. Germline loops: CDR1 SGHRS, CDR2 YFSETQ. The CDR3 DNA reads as TGCGCCAGCAGTCCTATAGCGGGGCCTCAATACGAGCAGTACTTC. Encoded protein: CASSPIAGPQYEQYF.

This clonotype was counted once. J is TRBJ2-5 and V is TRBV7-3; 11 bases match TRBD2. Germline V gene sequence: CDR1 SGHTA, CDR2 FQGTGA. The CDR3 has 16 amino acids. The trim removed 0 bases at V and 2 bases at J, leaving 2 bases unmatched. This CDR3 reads CASSLTGTSGQETQYF. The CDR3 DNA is TGTGCCAGCAGCTTAACCGGGACTAGCGGACAAGAGACCCAGTACTTC.

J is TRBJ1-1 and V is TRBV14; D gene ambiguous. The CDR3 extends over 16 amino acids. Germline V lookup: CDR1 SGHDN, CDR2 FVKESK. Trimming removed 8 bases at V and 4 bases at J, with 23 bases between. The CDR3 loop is CASSPEITASGTEAFF. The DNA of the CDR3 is TGTGCCAGCTCACCCGAAATAACAGCATCAGGCACTGAAGCTTTCTTT.

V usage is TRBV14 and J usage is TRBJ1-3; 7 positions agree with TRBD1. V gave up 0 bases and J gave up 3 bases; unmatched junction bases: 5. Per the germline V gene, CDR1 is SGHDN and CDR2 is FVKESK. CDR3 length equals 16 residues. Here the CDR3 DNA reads TGTGCCAGCAGCCAAGACCCAGGGGGAAGTGGAAACACCATATATTTT. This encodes CASSQDPGGSGNTIYF.

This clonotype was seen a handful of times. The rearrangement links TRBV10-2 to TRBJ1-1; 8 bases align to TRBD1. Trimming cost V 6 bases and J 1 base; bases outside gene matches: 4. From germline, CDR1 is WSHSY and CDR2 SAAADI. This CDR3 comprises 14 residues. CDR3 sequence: CASRGDRRNTEAFF. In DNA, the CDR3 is TGCGCCAGCAGGGGGGACAGGAGGAACACTGAAGCTTTCTTT.

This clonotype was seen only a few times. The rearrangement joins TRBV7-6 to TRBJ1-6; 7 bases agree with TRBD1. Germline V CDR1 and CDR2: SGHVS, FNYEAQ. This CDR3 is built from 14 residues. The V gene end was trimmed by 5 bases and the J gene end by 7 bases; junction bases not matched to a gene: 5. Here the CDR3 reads CASSHGQDNSPLHF. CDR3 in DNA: TGTGCCAGCAGCCACGGACAGGACAATTCACCCCTCCACTTT.

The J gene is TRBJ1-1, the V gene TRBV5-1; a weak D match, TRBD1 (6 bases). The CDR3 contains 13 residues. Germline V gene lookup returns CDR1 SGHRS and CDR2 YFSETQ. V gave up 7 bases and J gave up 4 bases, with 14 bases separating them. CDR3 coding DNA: TGCGCCAGCCGATCGGGGGCCGTCACTGAAGCTTTCTTT. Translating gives CASRSGAVTEAFF.

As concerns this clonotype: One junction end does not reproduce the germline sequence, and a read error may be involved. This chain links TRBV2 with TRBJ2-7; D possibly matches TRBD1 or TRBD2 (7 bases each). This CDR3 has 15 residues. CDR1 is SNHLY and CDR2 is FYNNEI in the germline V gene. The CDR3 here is CASSDRGRGRHEQYF. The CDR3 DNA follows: TGCGCCAGCAGTGACCGGGGGAGGGGGCGGCACGAGCAGTACTTC.

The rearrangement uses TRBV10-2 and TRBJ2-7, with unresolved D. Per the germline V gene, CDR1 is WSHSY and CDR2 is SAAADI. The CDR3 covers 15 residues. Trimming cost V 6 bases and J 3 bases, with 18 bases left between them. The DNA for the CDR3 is TGCGCCAGCAGCCAAGAGTGGGGTGGGCTCTACGAGCAGTACTTC. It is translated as CASSQEWGGLYEQYF.

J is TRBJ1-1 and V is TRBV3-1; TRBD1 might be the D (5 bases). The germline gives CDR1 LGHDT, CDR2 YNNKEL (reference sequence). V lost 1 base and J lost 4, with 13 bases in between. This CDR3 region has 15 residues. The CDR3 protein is CASSQGAGLGTEAFF. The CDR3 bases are TGTGCCAGCAGCCAAGGGGCAGGGTTGGGCACTGAAGCTTTCTTT.

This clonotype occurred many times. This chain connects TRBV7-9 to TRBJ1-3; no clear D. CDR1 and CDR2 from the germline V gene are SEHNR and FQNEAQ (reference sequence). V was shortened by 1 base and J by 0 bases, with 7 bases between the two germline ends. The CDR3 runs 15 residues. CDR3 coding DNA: TGTGCCAGCAGCTTAGACGTCAGCTCTGGAAACACCATATATTTT. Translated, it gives CASSLDVSSGNTIYF.

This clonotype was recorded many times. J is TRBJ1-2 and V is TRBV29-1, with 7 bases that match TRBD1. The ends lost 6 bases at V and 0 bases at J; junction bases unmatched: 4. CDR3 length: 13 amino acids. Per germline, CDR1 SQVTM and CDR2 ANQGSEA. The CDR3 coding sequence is TGCAGCGTCTCGACAGGGCCTAACTATGGCTACACCTTC. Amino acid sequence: CSVSTGPNYGYTF.

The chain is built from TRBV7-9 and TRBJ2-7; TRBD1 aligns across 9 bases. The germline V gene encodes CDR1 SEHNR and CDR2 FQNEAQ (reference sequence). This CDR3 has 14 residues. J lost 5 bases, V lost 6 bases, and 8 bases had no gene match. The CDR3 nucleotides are TGTGCCAGCAGTTCGGGACAGGGATCCCACGAGCAGTACTTC. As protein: CASSSGQGSHEQYF.

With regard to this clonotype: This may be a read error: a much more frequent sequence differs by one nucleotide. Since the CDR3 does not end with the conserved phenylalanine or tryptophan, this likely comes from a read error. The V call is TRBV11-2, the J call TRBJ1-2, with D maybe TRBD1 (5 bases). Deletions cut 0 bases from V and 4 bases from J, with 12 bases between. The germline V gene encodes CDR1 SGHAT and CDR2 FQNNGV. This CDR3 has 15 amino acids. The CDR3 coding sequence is TGTGCCAGCAGCTTAGATTCAGGGCGTCCCTATGGCTACACCTCC. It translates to CASSLDSGRPYGYTS.

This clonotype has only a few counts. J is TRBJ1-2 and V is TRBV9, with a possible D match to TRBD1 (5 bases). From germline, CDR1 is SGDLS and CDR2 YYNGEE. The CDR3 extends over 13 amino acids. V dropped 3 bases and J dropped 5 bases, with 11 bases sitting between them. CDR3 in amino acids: CASSGDSEYGYTF. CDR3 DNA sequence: TGTGCCAGCAGCGGAGACAGCGAGTATGGCTACACCTTC.